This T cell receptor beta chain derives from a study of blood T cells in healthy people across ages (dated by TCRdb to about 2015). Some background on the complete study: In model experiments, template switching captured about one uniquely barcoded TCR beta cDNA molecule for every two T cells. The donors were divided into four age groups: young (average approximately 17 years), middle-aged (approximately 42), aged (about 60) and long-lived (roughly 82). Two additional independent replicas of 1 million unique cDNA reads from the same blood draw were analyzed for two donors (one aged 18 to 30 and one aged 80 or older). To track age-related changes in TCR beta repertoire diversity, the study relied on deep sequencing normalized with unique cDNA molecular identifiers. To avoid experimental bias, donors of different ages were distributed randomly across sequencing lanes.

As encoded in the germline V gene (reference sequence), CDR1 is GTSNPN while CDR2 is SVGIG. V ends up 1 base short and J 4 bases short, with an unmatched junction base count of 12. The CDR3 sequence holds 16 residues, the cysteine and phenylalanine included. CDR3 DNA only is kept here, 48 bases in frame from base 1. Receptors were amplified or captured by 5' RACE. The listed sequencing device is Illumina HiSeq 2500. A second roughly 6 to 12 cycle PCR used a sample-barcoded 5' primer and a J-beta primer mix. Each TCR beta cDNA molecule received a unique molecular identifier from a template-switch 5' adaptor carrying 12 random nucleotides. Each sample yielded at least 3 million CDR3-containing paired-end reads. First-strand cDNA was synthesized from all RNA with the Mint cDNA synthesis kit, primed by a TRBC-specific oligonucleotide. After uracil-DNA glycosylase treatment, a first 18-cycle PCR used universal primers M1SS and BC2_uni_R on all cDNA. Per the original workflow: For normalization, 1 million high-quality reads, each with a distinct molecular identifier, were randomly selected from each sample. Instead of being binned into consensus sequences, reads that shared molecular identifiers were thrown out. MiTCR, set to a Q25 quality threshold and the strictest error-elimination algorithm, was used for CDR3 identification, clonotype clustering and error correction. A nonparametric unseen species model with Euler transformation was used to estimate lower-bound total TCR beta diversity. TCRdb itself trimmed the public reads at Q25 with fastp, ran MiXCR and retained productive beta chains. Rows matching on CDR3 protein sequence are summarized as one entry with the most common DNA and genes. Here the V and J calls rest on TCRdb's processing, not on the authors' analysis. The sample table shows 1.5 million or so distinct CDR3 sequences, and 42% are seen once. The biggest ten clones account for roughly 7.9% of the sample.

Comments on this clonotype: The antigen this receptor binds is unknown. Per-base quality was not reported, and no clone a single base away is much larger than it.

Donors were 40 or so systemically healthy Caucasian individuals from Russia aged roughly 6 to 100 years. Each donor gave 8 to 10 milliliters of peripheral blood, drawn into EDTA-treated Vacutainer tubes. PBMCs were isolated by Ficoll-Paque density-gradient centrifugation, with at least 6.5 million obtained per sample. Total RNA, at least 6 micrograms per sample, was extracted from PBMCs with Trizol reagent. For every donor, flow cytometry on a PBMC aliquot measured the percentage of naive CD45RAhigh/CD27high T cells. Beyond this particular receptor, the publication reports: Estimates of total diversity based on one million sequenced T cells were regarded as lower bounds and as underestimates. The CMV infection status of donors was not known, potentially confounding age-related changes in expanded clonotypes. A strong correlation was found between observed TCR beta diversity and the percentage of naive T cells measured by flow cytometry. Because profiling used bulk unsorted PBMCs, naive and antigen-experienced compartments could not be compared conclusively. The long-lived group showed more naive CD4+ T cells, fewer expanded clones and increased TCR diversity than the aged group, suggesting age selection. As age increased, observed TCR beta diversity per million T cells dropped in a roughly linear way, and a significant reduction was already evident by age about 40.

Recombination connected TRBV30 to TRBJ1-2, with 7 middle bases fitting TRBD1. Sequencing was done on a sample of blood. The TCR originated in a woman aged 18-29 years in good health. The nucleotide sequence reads TGTGCCTGGAGTGAAAGACAGGGACCAGGAGTCTATGGCTACACCTTC. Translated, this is CAWSERQGPGVYGYTF.